The 20 T cell receptor beta chains listed next were all sequenced from one sample in a study of T cell responses to AZD1222 COVID-19 vaccine (dated by TCRdb to about 2021). This specimen's time point label, per the study, means: baseline before first vaccination. The library was generated by the immunoSEQ multiplex PCR assay. Not all clones reach the TCRdb copy of this immuneACCESS table, which keeps in-frame sequences only. Checked studies attribute under half of the gap to unresolved V genes and leave the rest unexplained. This sample lists some 170,000 clones; approximately 94% were detected once. The ten largest account for around 2.6% of the sample. Sample: peripheral blood, taken on day 0 of AZD1222 vaccination. The receptors here all came from an adult in good health.

This clone was seen once. The genes are TRBV11-2 and TRBJ1-4, with D unresolved. V was clipped by 4 bases and J by 3 bases, with 9 bases between them. The CDR3 is 14 amino acids. CDR1 is SGHAT and CDR2 is FQNNGV in the germline V gene. Written as DNA, the CDR3 is TGTGCCAGCAGCTACGGGCTATCTAATGAAAAACTGTTTTTT. Its translation is CASSYGLSNEKLFF.

This clone was found a few times. The chain employs TRBV6-6 and TRBJ1-5; D ambiguous. Germline CDR1 reads MNHNY; CDR2 reads SVGAGI (reference sequence). The CDR3 extends over 22 amino acids. V was cut by 5 bases and J by 0 bases, with 32 bases left in between. CDR3 loop: CASSPITDHWTATTHSNQPQHF. In DNA, the CDR3 is TGTGCCAGCAGTCCCATCACGGACCATTGGACCGCGACGACGCATAGCAATCAGCCCCAGCATTTT.

The chain has TRBV25-1 and TRBJ1-4, with TRBD1 matching 8 bases. V gave up 3 bases and J gave up 8 bases; unmatched junction bases: 11. There are 16 residues in the CDR3. The V gene's germline CDR1 is MGHDK and CDR2 SYGVNS. In nucleotides, the CDR3 is TGTGCCAGCAGTGATGTCCAGGGGGCCCTCAAAGAAAAACTGTTTTTT. Protein product: CASSDVQGALKEKLFF. Drawing the rest from reference TRBV25-1 and TRBJ1-4, the complete variable domain is EADIYQTPRYLVIGTGKKITLECSQTMGHDKMYWYQQDPGMELHLIHYSYGVNSTEKGDLSSESTVSRIRTEHFPLTLESARPSHTSQYLCASSDVQGALKEKLFFGSGTQLSVL.

In its sample, this clone was seen once. The CDR3: CASSLSGGLFHYGYTF. The CDR3 DNA follows: TGCGCCAGCAGTCTTTCAGGGGGCCTTTTTCACTATGGCTACACCTTC. The V gene is TRBV23-1, the J gene TRBJ1-2, with 8 positions matching TRBD1. TRBV23-1 is marked as an open reading frame, function uncertain. Losses at the gene ends were 4 bases for V and 3 bases for J; bases not matched to a gene: 10. This CDR3 has 16 residues.

The V call is TRBV2, the J call TRBJ2-5; the match to TRBD1 covers 11 bases. The CDR3 runs to 17 residues. J lost 2 bases, V lost 6 bases, and 11 bases had no gene match. Germline V gives CDR1 SNHLY, CDR2 FYNNEI. CDR3 sequence: CASSLGQGVSAQETQYF. DNA for the CDR3: TGTGCCAGCAGCCTGGGACAGGGGGTAAGCGCACAAGAGACCCAGTACTTC.

The J gene is TRBJ1-1, the V gene TRBV5-1, with D possibly TRBD1 on 5 matching bases. Germline loops: CDR1 SGHRS, CDR2 YFSETQ. With 3 bases removed from V and 3 bases from J, the gap between germline ends came to 12 bases. There are 14 residues in the CDR3. CDR3 sequence reads: CASSSQGVDTEAFF. In nucleotides, the CDR3 is TGCGCCAGCAGCTCGCAGGGTGTGGACACTGAAGCTTTCTTT. Full variable domain (remainder filled in from reference TRBV5-1 and TRBJ1-1): KAGVTQTPRYLIKTRGQQVTLSCSPISGHRSVSWYQQTPGQGLQFLFEYFSETQRNKGNFPGRFSGRQFSNSRSEMNVSTLELGDSALYLCASSSQGVDTEAFFGQGTRLTVV.

V and J are TRBV6-5 and TRBJ1-2, with a tentative D call TRBD1 (6 bases). The ends were cut back, 1 base at V and 7 bases at J, with 13 bases in the middle. Germline V gene lookup returns CDR1 MNHEY and CDR2 SVGAGI. This CDR3 has 14 amino acids. The CDR3 protein is CASSYLGGESGYTF. In DNA, the CDR3 is TGTGCCAGCAGTTACTTGGGGGGCGAGAGTGGCTACACCTTC.

The rearrangement joins TRBV9 to TRBJ2-3, with D possibly matching TRBD2 (6 bases). Germline V gives CDR1 SGDLS, CDR2 YYNGEE. CDR3 length: 14 amino acids. V was cut by 8 bases and J by 1 base, with 14 bases left in between. The CDR3 DNA sequence: TGTGCCAGTAGACTAGAAGATGGCACAGATACGCAGTATTTT. This codes for CASRLEDGTDTQYF.

The chain recombines TRBV1 with TRBJ2-7; TRBD2, the table's D call, lacks a check against the DNA. TRBV1 is a pseudogene segment. This CDR3 has 16 residues. The CDR3: CTSSPTPLTGSYEQYF. Written as DNA, the CDR3 is TGCACCAGCAGCCCCACCCCCTTGACTGGCTCCTACGAGCAGTACTTC.

This clone showed up just once. Germline is not matched at one junction end, which may reflect a read error. V usage is TRBV27 and J usage is TRBJ2-5, with a weak D call TRBD1 (6 bases). There are 17 residues in the CDR3. CDR1 MNHEY and CDR2 SMNVEV come from the germline V gene (reference sequence). The CDR3 coding sequence is TGTGCCAGCAGTTTATCTGGGGCAGGGGCTACCACCCCAGCGCCTAACTTC. Translated, it gives CASSLSGAGATTPAPNF.

J is TRBJ1-4 and V is TRBV15, with unresolved D. This CDR3 has 15 residues. V was clipped by 5 bases and J by 0 bases, with 10 bases between them. From germline, CDR1 is LNHNV and CDR2 YYDKDF (reference sequence). CDR3 region: CATSGTGTTNEKLFF. The CDR3 region has the DNA TGTGCCACCAGCGGAACCGGGACAACTAATGAAAAACTGTTTTTT.

This chain joins TRBV4-1 and TRBJ1-3; TRBD1 agrees at 7 bases. Germline assignment: CDR1 MGHRA and CDR2 YSYEKL. The V segment lost 3 bases and the J segment 0 bases; nucleotides outside the gene matches: 11. The CDR3 consists of 18 residues. DNA for the CDR3: TGCGCCAGCAGCCAGCACGACCCGGGACAGAGCTCTGGAAACACCATATATTTT. Residues: CASSQHDPGQSSGNTIYF.

The chain has TRBV7-9 and TRBJ1-4; TRBD1 agrees at 11 bases. CDR1 is SEHNR and CDR2 is FQNEAQ in the germline V gene (reference sequence). The V gene end was trimmed by 5 bases and the J gene end by 4 bases; junction bases not matched to a gene: 6. The CDR3 extends over 16 amino acids. The CDR3, as DNA: TGTGCCAGCAGCCCCGGGACAGGGGGTTTTAATGAAAAACTGTTTTTT. Protein sequence: CASSPGTGGFNEKLFF.

The rearrangement joins TRBV7-9 to TRBJ1-5; no clear D. V was trimmed by 4 bases and J by 3 bases, leaving 13 bases between them. The CDR3 is 15 residues long. Per the germline V gene, CDR1 is SEHNR and CDR2 is FQNEAQ (reference sequence). In DNA, the CDR3 is TGTGCCAGCAGCTCGAACCGGGAGTACAATCAGCCCCAGCATTTT. Protein: CASSSNREYNQPQHF.

This chain uses TRBV3-1 (or the pseudogene TRBV3-2) with TRBJ2-7, with D unresolved. This CDR3 comprises 11 residues. Trimming stripped 5 bases from V and 2 bases from J, with 4 bases between. Germline assignment: CDR1 LGHDT and CDR2 YNNKEL (reference sequence). The CDR3 bases are TGTGCCAGCAGCTCCACCTACGAGCAGTACTTC. Its translation is CASSSTYEQYF.

The chain employs TRBV19 and TRBJ1-5, with D possibly matching TRBD1 (5 bases). CDR1 LNHDA and CDR2 SQIVND come from the germline V gene (reference sequence). CDR3 length: 15 residues. With 6 bases removed from V and 7 bases from J, the gap between germline ends came to 19 bases. In nucleotides, the CDR3 is TGTGCCAGTAGGCAGGGCGGAATTGTAGAACAGCCCCAGCATTTT. Translating it yields CASRQGGIVEQPQHF.

With respect to this clone: The junction shows a germline mismatch at one end, possibly a read error. The genes are TRBV19 and TRBJ1-1, with 8 positions matching TRBD1. The CDR3 spans 14 residues. The germline gives CDR1 LNHDA, CDR2 SQIVND (reference sequence). CDR3 residues: CASAKSKDRVTASF. The CDR3 DNA is TGTGCCAGTGCGAAGAGTAAGGACAGGGTGACGGCGTCCTTT.

V is TRBV18 and J is TRBJ1-2, with D possibly being TRBD1 (6 bases). The CDR3 is 17 amino acids. Trimming removed 6 bases from V and 5 bases from J, with 25 bases in between. Germline V lookup: CDR1 KGHSH, CDR2 LQKENI. Written as DNA, the CDR3 is TGTGCCAGCTCCAAGGACAGCGCGGCCATCCCAGATTATGGCTACACCTTC. This gives the protein CASSKDSAAIPDYGYTF.

The rearrangement links TRBV5-8 to TRBJ2-5; the D is unclear. V lost 0 bases and J lost 0, with 6 bases in between. Germline CDR1 SGHTS, CDR2 YDEGEE. This CDR3 spans 14 amino acids. The CDR3 DNA follows: TGTGCCAGCAGCTTGGTACAGAACCAAGAGACCCAGTACTTC. Translation gives CASSLVQNQETQYF.

The chain combines TRBV7-9 with TRBJ2-2; the D is unclear. Trimming shortened V by 2 bases and J by 7 bases, and 2 bases separated the two germline ends. Germline CDR1 SEHNR, CDR2 FQNEAQ (reference sequence). The CDR3 contains 11 residues. The CDR3 nucleotides are TGTGCCAGCAGCTTAAACGGGGAGCTGTTTTTT. Translation: CASSLNGELFF. The entire variable domain, with the rest obtained from reference TRBV7-9 and TRBJ2-2, is as follows: DTGVSQNPRHKITKRGQNVTFRCDPISEHNRLYWYRQTLGQGPEFLTYFQNEAQLEKSRLLSDRFSAERPKGSFSTLEIQRTEQGDSAMYLCASSLNGELFFGEGSRLTVL.